These T cell receptor beta chains were read from a single sample in a study of control samples from healthy donors and cancer patients. Libraries were prepared by immunoSEQ multiplex PCR; TCRdb keeps only in-frame clonotypes and omits some of them. The sample holds fewer than 70,000 clones, about 95% seen once. Material: blood. Receptors originate from a man aged 25-45 years in good health. Both conserved end residues are part of each CDR3. A D gene is named only where the DNA matches it firmly. Clone size is stated in some rows and not others, as once, few, many or a class when expanded.

size: NA; J: TRBJ1-2; V: TRBV24-1; D: NA; CDR3: CATSDGGFYGYTF; DNA: TGTGCCACCAGTGATGGAGGCTTCTATGGCTACACCTTC
size: NA; J: TRBJ2-2; V: TRBV30; D: NA; CDR3: CAWSETNTGELFF; DNA: TGTGCCTGGAGTGAAACAAACACCGGGGAGCTGTTTTTT
size: NA; J: TRBJ1-5; V: TRBV28; D: TRBD1; CDR3: CASNWDRESNQPQHF; DNA: TGTGCCAGCAATTGGGACAGGGAAAGCAATCAGCCCCAGCATTTT
size: NA; J: TRBJ1-1; V: TRBV24-1; D: TRBD1; CDR3: CATSQGLPGGTEAFF; DNA: TGTGCCACCAGTCAGGGGCTCCCAGGGGGCACTGAAGCTTTCTTT
size: NA; J: TRBJ2-2; V: TRBV5-4; D: TRBD2; CDR3: CASTSSGSNTGELFF; DNA: TGTGCCAGCACCTCTAGCGGATCAAACACCGGGGAGCTGTTTTTT
size: NA; J: TRBJ2-2; V: TRBV4-3; D: NA; CDR3: CASSQDTLLDTGELFF; DNA: TGCGCCAGCAGCCAAGACACACTCTTAGACACCGGGGAGCTGTTTTTT
size: few; J: TRBJ1-1; V: TRBV19; D: NA; CDR3: CASTTLLDSHTEAFF; DNA: TGTGCCAGTACCACTCTACTTGACAGCCACACTGAAGCTTTCTTT
size: NA; J: TRBJ1-6; V: TRBV7-2; D: NA; CDR3: CASSLSGGRNSPLHF; DNA: TGTGCCAGCAGCTTATCGGGGGGGCGGAATTCACCCCTCCACTTT
size: NA; J: TRBJ2-5; V: TRBV21-1; D: NA; CDR3: CANKRGAGETQYF; DNA: TGTGCCAACAAGAGGGGGGCCGGAGAGACCCAGTACTTC
size: NA; J: TRBJ1-2; V: TRBV28; D: TRBD1; CDR3: CASSLSDREGYGYTF; DNA: TGTGCCAGCAGTTTATCGGACAGGGAAGGATATGGCTACACCTTC
size: NA; J: TRBJ2-3; V: TRBV29-1; D: TRBD2; CDR3: CSVEEPPGLAVLFDTQYF; DNA: TGCAGCGTTGAAGAGCCCCCGGGACTAGCGGTTCTATTCGATACGCAGTATTTT
size: NA; J: TRBJ2-1; V: TRBV27; D: TRBD1; CDR3: CASSSQQGYNEQFF; DNA: TGTGCCAGCAGTTCTCAACAGGGGTACAATGAGCAGTTCTTC
size: NA; J: TRBJ2-6; V: TRBV27; D: TRBD1; CDR3: CASSHARDRGFGANVLTF; DNA: TGTGCCAGCAGCCACGCCCGGGACAGGGGGTTTGGGGCCAACGTCCTGACTTTC
size: NA; J: TRBJ1-2; V: TRBV9; D: NA; CDR3: CASIFGAHPRRGYTF; DNA: TGTGCCAGCATATTTGGGGCACATCCCCGGCGTGGCTACACCTTC
size: NA; J: TRBJ1-2; V: TRBV11-2; D: NA; CDR3: CASSFDRYGYTF; DNA: TGTGCCAGCAGCTTCGATCGCTATGGCTACACCTTC
size: NA; J: TRBJ1-1; V: TRBV28; D: NA; CDR3: CASSQWGRRNTEAFF; DNA: TGTGCCAGCAGCCAATGGGGGCGGAGGAACACTGAAGCTTTCTTT
size: NA; J: TRBJ1-1; V: TRBV9; D: NA; CDR3: CASSVQGVGEAFF; DNA: TGTGCCAGCAGCGTACAAGGGGTGGGTGAAGCTTTCTTT
size: once; J: TRBJ2-1; V: TRBV12-3/TRBV12-4; D: NA; CDR3: CASSLDRVNEQFF; DNA: TGTGCCAGCAGTTTAGACAGGGTAAATGAGCAGTTCTTC
size: NA; J: TRBJ1-6; V: TRBV30; D: NA; CDR3: CAWNPPGGYSPLHF; DNA: TGTGCCTGGAACCCCCCCGGGGGCTATTCACCCCTCCACTTT
size: NA; J: TRBJ1-1; V: TRBV18; D: NA; CDR3: CASSPPGPLNTEAFF; DNA: TGTGCCAGCTCACCACCGGGACCCCTGAACACTGAAGCTTTCTTT
size: NA; J: TRBJ1-2; V: TRBV6-5; D: TRBD1; CDR3: CASSYDRQGTAGYTF; DNA: TGTGCCAGCAGTTACGACCGACAGGGAACGGCTGGCTACACCTTC
size: NA; J: TRBJ1-2; V: TRBV7-6; D: NA; CDR3: CASSLDRATAGVNGYTF; DNA: TGTGCCAGCAGCTTAGACAGGGCCACGGCGGGGGTTAATGGCTACACCTTC
size: NA; J: TRBJ1-1; V: TRBV28; D: NA; CDR3: CASSRTEAFF; DNA: TGTGCCAGCAGTAGGACTGAAGCTTTCTTT
size: NA; J: TRBJ2-3; V: TRBV2; D: NA; CDR3: CASSEVWNEAQYF; DNA: TGTGCCAGCAGTGAAGTCTGGAATGAAGCGCAGTATTTT
size: NA; J: TRBJ1-4; V: TRBV7-8; D: NA; CDR3: CASSLGQGREKLFF; DNA: TGTGCCAGCAGCTTAGGGCAGGGTCGGGAAAAACTGTTTTTT
size: once; J: TRBJ1-2; V: TRBV3-1/TRBV3-2; D: NA; CDR3: CASSQGSGDNYGYTF; DNA: TGTGCCAGCAGCCAAGGGTCGGGTGATAACTATGGCTACACCTTC
size: NA; J: TRBJ2-5; V: TRBV10-3; D: NA; CDR3: CAISESSETQYF; DNA: TGTGCCATCAGTGAGTCCTCAGAGACCCAGTACTTC
size: NA; J: TRBJ2-7; V: TRBV7-2; D: TRBD1; CDR3: CASSPTGTGAYEQYF; DNA: TGTGCCAGCAGCCCTACGGGGACAGGCGCCTACGAGCAGTACTTC
size: NA; J: TRBJ1-3; V: TRBV6-6; D: TRBD1; CDR3: CASSYSTPGQGNTIYF; DNA: TGTGCCAGCAGTTACTCGACTCCGGGACAGGGAAACACCATATATTTT
size: NA; J: TRBJ1-6; V: TRBV19; D: NA; CDR3: CASSIARGGSPLHF; DNA: TGTGCCAGTAGTATAGCCAGGGGCGGTTCACCCCTCCACTTT
size: NA; J: TRBJ1-2; V: TRBV20-1; D: NA; CDR3: CSASRQGIGGYTF; DNA: TGCAGTGCTAGTCGGCAGGGGATTGGGGGCTACACCTTC
size: NA; J: TRBJ2-6; V: TRBV18; D: TRBD2; CDR3: CASSPRASGRAGSGANVLTF; DNA: TGTGCCAGCTCACCACGGGCTAGCGGGAGGGCCGGCTCTGGGGCCAACGTCCTGACTTTC
size: NA; J: TRBJ2-2; V: TRBV5-1; D: NA; CDR3: CASSLNVQGTTGELFF; DNA: TGCGCCAGCAGCTTGAATGTCCAGGGTACCACCGGGGAGCTGTTTTTT
size: NA; J: TRBJ1-1; V: TRBV7-9; D: TRBD1; CDR3: CASREPGTESTEAFF; DNA: TGTGCCAGCAGGGAGCCCGGGACAGAGTCCACTGAAGCTTTCTTT
size: once; J: TRBJ2-5; V: TRBV9; D: NA; CDR3: CASSKGPEGETQYF; DNA: TGTGCCAGCAGCAAGGGCCCCGAAGGAGAGACCCAGTACTTC
size: NA; J: TRBJ1-1; V: TRBV5-1; D: TRBD1; CDR3: CASSLVLDREGTEAFF; DNA: TGCGCCAGCAGCTTGGTACTCGACAGGGAAGGGACTGAAGCTTTCTTT
size: NA; J: TRBJ1-2; V: TRBV4-1; D: NA; CDR3: CASSQPGNFYGYTF; DNA: TGCGCCAGCAGCCAGCCAGGGAATTTCTATGGCTACACCTTC
size: NA; J: TRBJ2-1; V: TRBV19; D: NA; CDR3: CASSIQGLGEQFF; DNA: TGTGCCAGTAGTATACAGGGGCTCGGTGAGCAGTTCTTC
size: NA; J: TRBJ2-3; V: TRBV27; D: TRBD2; CDR3: CASSLSRGVYTDTQYF; DNA: TGTGCCAGCAGTTTATCGCGGGGGGTATACACAGATACGCAGTATTTT
size: NA; J: TRBJ1-6; V: TRBV28; D: NA; CDR3: CASSLAAVRGSPLHF; DNA: TGTGCCAGCAGTTTAGCCGCGGTCCGGGGATCACCCCTCCACTTT
size: NA; J: TRBJ2-5; V: TRBV5-8; D: NA; CDR3: CASNMGGDFQETQYF; DNA: TGTGCCAGCAATATGGGTGGGGACTTTCAAGAGACCCAGTACTTC
size: once; J: TRBJ2-2; V: TRBV7-9; D: TRBD2; CDR3: CASSPPGLNTGELFF; DNA: TGTGCCAGCAGCCCGCCGGGACTAAACACCGGGGAGCTGTTTTTT
size: NA; J: TRBJ2-7; V: TRBV6-5; D: TRBD2; CDR3: CAGNRTSGSYEQYF; DNA: TGTGCCGGAAACCGGACTAGCGGGAGCTACGAGCAGTACTTC
size: NA; J: TRBJ1-5; V: TRBV21-1; D: NA; CDR3: CASSNGMGNQPQHF; DNA: TGTGCCAGCAGCAATGGCATGGGCAATCAGCCCCAGCATTTT
size: NA; J: TRBJ1-3; V: TRBV19; D: NA; CDR3: CASSIGTGTSGNTIYF; DNA: TGTGCCAGTAGTATAGGGACGGGAACCTCTGGAAACACCATATATTTT
size: NA; J: TRBJ1-1; V: TRBV5-4; D: NA; CDR3: CASSPVGTPNTEAFF; DNA: TGTGCCAGCAGCCCCGTGGGGACACCCAACACTGAAGCTTTCTTT
size: once; J: TRBJ1-2; V: TRBV6-6; D: TRBD1; CDR3: CASSSGQGAYPYGYTF; DNA: TGTGCCAGCAGTTCGGGACAGGGGGCATATCCCTATGGCTACACCTTC
size: NA; J: TRBJ2-3; V: TRBV25-1; D: NA; CDR3: CASGGLTDTQYF; DNA: TGTGCCAGCGGCGGGCTAACAGATACGCAGTATTTT
size: NA; J: TRBJ1-1; V: TRBV4-3; D: NA; CDR3: CASSPNRQLNTEAFF; DNA: TGCGCCAGCAGCCCGAACAGACAGCTGAACACTGAAGCTTTCTTT
size: NA; J: TRBJ1-1; V: TRBV7-9; D: TRBD1; CDR3: CASSPGQVGKNTEAFF; DNA: TGTGCCAGCAGCCCCGGACAGGTGGGAAAGAACACTGAAGCTTTCTTT
size: once; J: TRBJ1-2; V: TRBV19; D: TRBD1; CDR3: CASVLGTGYGYTF; DNA: TGTGCCAGTGTCCTCGGGACAGGCTATGGCTACACCTTC
size: NA; J: TRBJ2-1; V: TRBV15; D: NA; CDR3: CATSSSGGYNEQFF; DNA: TGTGCCACCAGCAGCTCTGGGGGGTACAATGAGCAGTTCTTC
size: once; J: TRBJ2-5; V: TRBV2; D: NA; CDR3: CASSGVGGNQETQYF; DNA: TGTGCCAGCAGCGGGGTTGGGGGAAACCAAGAGACCCAGTACTTC
size: NA; J: TRBJ2-1; V: TRBV5-4; D: NA; CDR3: CASSLTNNEQFF; DNA: TGTGCCAGCAGCCTGACCAACAATGAGCAGTTCTTC